Each of the 27 T cell receptor beta chains below was sequenced from the same sample in a study of blood T cells in healthy people across ages. The authors ran a second PCR of roughly 6 to 11 cycles using a sample-barcoded 5' primer and a J-beta primer mix. MiXCR, applied by TCRdb to the 5' RACE reads, yields one record per CDR3 protein. This repertoire shows around 790,000 distinct CDR3 sequences, more than 40% found once; its top ten account for about a fifth. The sequencing sample was made of blood. The receptors were sampled from a man aged 60 to 69 in good health.

This clonotype was counted at least ten times. This chain's CDR3 is CASSPTGILDKEQYF. In nucleotides, the CDR3 is TGTGCCAGCAGCCCGACCGGGATCCTGGATAAGGAGCAGTACTTC. The chain recombines TRBV7-2 with TRBJ2-7; D possibly corresponds to TRBD2 (5 bases). This CDR3 is built from 15 residues. Looked up from germline, CDR1 is SGHTA and CDR2 is FQGNSA. Trimming stripped 5 bases from V and 7 bases from J, with 21 bases between. The whole variable domain, remainder taken from reference TRBV7-2 and TRBJ2-7, is GAGVSQSPSNKVTEKGKDVELRCDPISGHTALYWYRQSLGQGLEFLIYFQGNSAPDKSGLPSDRFSAERTGGSVSTLTIQRTQQEDSAVYLCASSPTGILDKEQYFGPGTRLTVT.

The V gene is TRBV2, the J gene TRBJ2-3; a possible D gene is TRBD2 (6 bases). With 8 bases removed from V and 0 bases from J, the gap between germline ends came to 18 bases. Germline V CDR1 and CDR2: SNHLY, FYNNEI. The CDR3 extends over 16 amino acids. For the CDR3, the DNA is TGTGCCAGCCAGAGTTGGGACTCCGGAAGCACAGATACGCAGTATTTT. Its translation is CASQSWDSGSTDTQYF.

This clonotype turned up a few times. V and J are TRBV7-6 and TRBJ1-5; D possibly corresponds to TRBD1 (6 bases). The V and J ends lost 2 bases and 0 bases respectively, with 23 bases between them. This CDR3 contains 20 residues. CDR1 is SGHVS, CDR2 FNYEAQ, per germline. The CDR3 DNA reads TGTGCCAGCAGCTTACCAAAAACGCAGGGGACGAAACATAGCAATCAGCCCCAGCATTTT. It translates to CASSLPKTQGTKHSNQPQHF.

This chain connects TRBV9 to TRBJ2-1; TRBD2 agrees at 10 bases. The tail of the sequence fits TRBJ2-7 better, so the J call may be wrong. The CDR3 is made up of 16 amino acids. Germline CDR1 and CDR2: SGDLS and YYNGEE. CDR3 coding DNA: TGTGCCAGCAGCGTAGCTCATCTAGCGGGGGCGGGGGAGCAGTACTTC. Translation gives CASSVAHLAGAGEQYF.

This chain connects TRBV4-2 to TRBJ2-7; the match to TRBD2 covers 10 bases. Germline V gene sequence: CDR1 LGHNA, CDR2 YNFKEQ. CDR3 length equals 15 residues. Germline trimming cut 0 bases from V and 5 bases from J; bases unmatched to any gene: 4. The CDR3 reads CASSQELAGVNEQYF. The DNA of the CDR3 is TGTGCCAGCAGCCAAGAGCTAGCGGGGGTAAACGAGCAGTACTTC.

The chain recombines TRBV5-1 with TRBJ2-1; 11 bases agree with TRBD2. The CDR3 spans 18 residues. V lost 3 bases to trimming and J lost 2 bases; unmatched junction nucleotides: 10. Germline CDR1 SGHRS, CDR2 YFSETQ. DNA of the CDR3: TGCGCCAGCAGCTCCGCAAAAACGACTAGCGGGACCTACAATGAGCAGTTCTTC. This encodes CASSSAKTTSGTYNEQFF.

The chain carries TRBV7-8 and TRBJ1-4; 9 positions agree with TRBD1. After removal of 8 bases from V and 5 bases from J, the junction contained 9 bases not matched to a gene. Germline CDR1 is SGHVS and CDR2 is FQNEAQ. This CDR3 comprises 15 residues. In DNA, the CDR3 is TGTGCCAGCGGTCCAGACAGGGGGGTAAATGAAAAACTGTTTTTT. This sequence encodes CASGPDRGVNEKLFF.

The rearrangement uses TRBV28 and TRBJ1-2; 8 bases agree with TRBD1. The junction had 8 bases not matched to a gene; V was cut back by 6 bases and J by 2 bases. Germline values: CDR1 MDHEN, CDR2 SYDVKM. The CDR3 is 15 amino acids. CDR3 amino acids: CASREQGEGNYGYTF. CDR3 DNA sequence: TGTGCCAGCAGAGAACAGGGGGAAGGCAACTATGGCTACACCTTC.

This clonotype has just a few counts. V and J are TRBV27 and TRBJ2-5, with TRBD1 matching 10 bases. This CDR3 has 16 amino acids. CDR1 is MNHEY, CDR2 SMNVEV, per germline (reference sequence). V was clipped by 8 bases and J by 5 bases; unmatched bases: 14. The CDR3 spells CASSPQGQGLWETQYF. CDR3 DNA sequence: TGTGCCAGCTCCCCTCAGGGACAGGGGTTGTGGGAGACCCAGTACTTC.

Turning to this clonotype: Germline is not matched at one junction end, which may reflect a read error. This chain links TRBV7-8 with TRBJ2-7; D is unresolved. The CDR3 is 13 amino acids. Germline values: CDR1 SGHVS, CDR2 FQNEAQ. The DNA for the CDR3 is TGTGCCAACAGCTCTCTATCGGCCTACGAGCAGTACTTC. Translation: CANSSLSAYEQYF.

This clonotype turned up a few times. The chain carries TRBV6-6 and TRBJ1-1, with no clear D. Germline lookup yields CDR1 MNHNY and CDR2 SVGAGI (reference sequence). V was clipped by 2 bases and J by 1 base, with 5 bases between them. CDR3 size: 13 residues. The CDR3 region is CASSYAENTEAFF. DNA of the CDR3: TGTGCCAGCAGTTACGCGGAGAACACTGAAGCTTTCTTT.

The chain is built from TRBV5-8 and TRBJ2-3; 8 positions match TRBD2. The CDR3 sequence is 15 residues long. Trimming at V came to 4 bases and at J to 5 bases, leaving 9 bases not matched to a gene. Germline V gene data show CDR1 as SGHTS and CDR2 as YDEGEE. CDR3 nucleotides: TGTGCCAGCAGCCCCGCTACGGGGGGGTTAGATACGCAGTATTTT. Translation: CASSPATGGLDTQYF. Together with reference TRBV5-8 and TRBJ2-3, the CDR3 gives the full variable domain: EAGVTQSPTHLIKTRGQQATLRCSPISGHTSVYWYQQALGLGLQFLLWYDEGEERNRGNFPPRFSGRQFPNYSSELNVNALELEDSALYLCASSPATGGLDTQYFGPGTRLTVL.

This chain links TRBV6-2 or TRBV6-3 with TRBJ2-7; the D gene is possibly TRBD2 (5 bases). There are 14 residues in the CDR3. Germline V lookup: CDR1 MNHEY, CDR2 SVGEGT. V lost 3 bases and J 0 bases, leaving 9 bases between the germline ends. The CDR3 DNA follows: TGTGCCAGCAGTTATAGCGCTCCCTCCTACGAGCAGTACTTC. Its protein product is CASSYSAPSYEQYF.

V is TRBV20-1 and J is TRBJ2-1; the match to TRBD1 covers 7 bases. Per germline, CDR1 DFQATT and CDR2 SNEGSKA (reference sequence). Trimming at V came to 7 bases and at J to 0 bases, leaving 9 bases not matched to a gene. This CDR3 has 15 amino acids. The CDR3 is CSEKKQGTSYNEQFF. In DNA form, the CDR3 reads TGCAGTGAAAAAAAACAGGGGACCTCCTACAATGAGCAGTTCTTC.

The rearrangement uses TRBV11-2 and TRBJ2-1, with 9 nucleotides matching TRBD2. The CDR3 sequence is 17 residues long. Germline CDR1 reads SGHAT; CDR2 reads FQNNGV. V trimming: 4 bases; J trimming: 0 bases; junction bases outside the gene matches: 7. CDR3 sequence: CASSSRRRGGSYNEQFF. CDR3 DNA: TGTGCCAGCAGCTCGAGGCGGCGGGGGGGCTCCTACAATGAGCAGTTCTTC. Supplemented by reference TRBV11-2 and TRBJ2-1, the full variable domain reads EAGVAQSPRYKIIEKRQSVAFWCNPISGHATLYWYQQILGQGPKLLIQFQNNGVVDDSQLPKDRFSAERLKGVDSTLKIQPAKLEDSAVYLCASSSRRRGGSYNEQFFGPGTRLTVL.

The rearrangement uses TRBV7-2 and TRBJ2-5; no reliable D call. The CDR3 runs 15 residues. With 2 bases removed from V and 0 bases from J, the gap between germline ends came to 10 bases. Germline V gives CDR1 SGHTA, CDR2 FQGNSA. The CDR3 nucleotides read TGTGCCAGCAGCTTACAGCCGCAGCACCAAGAGACCCAGTACTTC. Its translation is CASSLQPQHQETQYF.

This chain joins TRBV4-2 and TRBJ2-1, with TRBD2 as a possible D gene (7 bases). V was cut by 0 bases and J by 6 bases, with 15 bases left in between. This CDR3 region has 16 residues. Germline values: CDR1 LGHNA, CDR2 YNFKEQ. The CDR3 reads CASSQDWGPSGNEQFF. As DNA, the CDR3 is TGTGCCAGCAGCCAAGATTGGGGGCCTAGCGGCAATGAGCAGTTCTTC.

J is TRBJ2-7 and V is TRBV6-1; TRBD2 aligns across 8 bases. J gave up 0 bases and V 7 bases, and 14 bases lay outside the gene matches. CDR1 and CDR2 from the germline V gene are MNHNS and SASEGT. This CDR3 is built from 17 residues. In DNA, the CDR3 is TGTGCCAGCACCGAAAGGAAACTAGCGGAATTCTCCTACGAGCAGTACTTC. Its translation: CASTERKLAEFSYEQYF.

A few counts support this clonotype. This chain joins TRBV6-6 and TRBJ1-6, with a weak D call TRBD1 (6 bases). The CDR3 is made up of 13 amino acids. Trimming took 5 bases from V and 9 from J, leaving 11 bases between them. Germline V lookup: CDR1 MNHNY, CDR2 SVGAGI (reference sequence). This CDR3 is CASSLDRFSPLHF. The CDR3 DNA follows: TGTGCCAGCAGTCTTGACAGGTTTTCACCCCTCCACTTT.

This clonotype was counted only a few times. The chain combines TRBV19 with TRBJ1-2; TRBD1 matches at 9 bases. V shed 7 bases, J shed 4 bases, and the junction held 7 bases outside the gene matches. The CDR3 sequence is 14 residues long. CDR1 and CDR2 from the germline V gene are LNHDA and SQIVND (reference sequence). As DNA, the CDR3 is TGTGCCAGTACTCAACAGGGGGCTCGCTATGGCTACACCTTC. Protein: CASTQQGARYGYTF.

The J gene is TRBJ1-1, the V gene TRBV20-1; unclear D gene. The CDR3 has 14 residues. CDR1 is DFQATT and CDR2 is SNEGSKA in the germline V gene (reference sequence). V lost 3 bases and J lost 0, with 11 bases in between. CDR3 bases: TGCAGTGCTAGTTTTGGCGGACTGAACACTGAAGCTTTCTTT. This codes for CSASFGGLNTEAFF.

Regarding this clonotype: One end of the junction fails to match germline, which may point to a read error. The rearrangement joins TRBV7-2 to TRBJ1-1; maybe TRBD1 (6 bases). The CDR3 is made up of 17 amino acids. Looked up from germline, CDR1 is SGHTA and CDR2 is FQGNSA. The CDR3 reads CASGLQSAGAWNTEAFF. DNA of the CDR3: TGTGCCAGCGGCTTACAGTCCGCAGGGGCCTGGAACACTGAAGCTTTCTTT.

The sample holds a few counts of this clonotype. The V call is TRBV13, the J call TRBJ1-2; D gene uncertain. The V and J ends lost 0 bases and 4 bases respectively, with 18 bases between them. The CDR3 extends over 17 amino acids. CDR1 is PRHDT, CDR2 FYEKMQ, per germline (reference sequence). CDR3 sequence reads: CASSLGSLTRSIYGYTF. The CDR3, as DNA: TGTGCCAGCAGCTTAGGATCTCTAACCCGGAGCATCTATGGCTACACCTTC.

The V gene is TRBV24-1, the J gene TRBJ2-7; TRBD1 might be the D (5 bases). V dropped 5 bases and J dropped 7 bases, with 14 bases sitting between them. CDR3 size: 13 residues. CDR1 is KGHDR and CDR2 is SFDVKD in the germline V gene. CDR3 sequence reads: CATSALTDSEQYF. The DNA of the CDR3 is TGTGCCACCAGTGCCTTGACAGACTCAGAGCAGTACTTC.

The V and J genes are TRBV28 and TRBJ1-2; D might be TRBD1 (6 bases). Trimming shortened V by 6 bases and J by 4 bases, and 21 bases separated the two germline ends. The CDR3 extends over 16 amino acids. CDR1 MDHEN and CDR2 SYDVKM come from the germline V gene. CDR3 sequence reads: CASRHTGPDSLYGYTF. CDR3 coding DNA: TGTGCCAGCAGACACACAGGGCCCGACTCCCTCTATGGCTACACCTTC.

The sample holds a few counts of this clonotype. The chain has TRBV15 and TRBJ2-1; 12 bases map to TRBD2. The CDR3 has 16 residues. The germline V gene has CDR1 LNHNV and CDR2 YYDKDF (reference sequence). V lost 5 bases to trimming and J lost 13 bases; unmatched junction nucleotides: 15. CDR3 bases: TGTGCCACCAGCGGAACCCTAGCGGGGGGGAGACCGACCCAGTTCTTC. It translates to CATSGTLAGGRPTQFF.

This clonotype was seen a handful of times. This chain joins TRBV28 and TRBJ1-5, with 8 bases lining up with TRBD1. CDR1 MDHEN and CDR2 SYDVKM come from the germline V gene. The ends lost 5 bases at V and 6 bases at J; junction bases unmatched: 15. CDR3 length: 17 residues. This chain's CDR3 is CASSAPPGQGLFQPQHF. The CDR3 DNA reads as TGTGCCAGCAGTGCGCCCCCCGGACAGGGTTTGTTTCAGCCCCAGCATTTT.